The 5 T cell receptor beta chains in this list originate from one sample, sequenced in a study of T cell responses to AZD1222 COVID-19 vaccine. Some clones are missing from TCRdb's copy, which holds only in-frame ones; the method was immunoSEQ multiplex PCR. The table lists roughly 150,000 clones, around 90% of them singletons. The specimen comprised peripheral blood, sampled 28 days after the second AZD1222 dose. The receptors here all came from an adult who received the AZD1222 COVID-19 vaccine.

This chain connects TRBV6-2 or TRBV6-3 to TRBJ1-1; 7 nucleotides align to TRBD1. The CDR3 loop spans 15 amino acids. V gave up 2 bases and J gave up 2 bases; unmatched junction bases: 5. Germline V gene sequence: CDR1 MNHEY, CDR2 SVGEGT. The CDR3 nucleotides are TGTGCCAGCAGTTACCCGACAGGGTTCAACACTGAAGCTTTCTTT. It is translated as CASSYPTGFNTEAFF.

The chain is built from TRBV28 and TRBJ2-3; D is possibly TRBD2 (5 bases). Trimming removed 5 bases at V and 0 bases at J, with 9 bases between. CDR1 and CDR2 from the germline V gene are MDHEN and SYDVKM. This CDR3 comprises 14 residues. The CDR3, as DNA: TGTGCCAGCAGTCCCCGGACTAGCACAGATACGCAGTATTTT. Encoded protein: CASSPRTSTDTQYF.

The chain is built from TRBV27 and TRBJ2-3; the D gene could be TRBD1 or TRBD2 (6 bases each). V was trimmed by 8 bases and J by 2 bases, leaving 14 bases between them. In germline, CDR1 is MNHEY, CDR2 SMNVEV (reference sequence). The CDR3 extends over 14 amino acids. CDR3: CASSLWGATDTQYF. In nucleotides, the CDR3 is TGTGCCAGCTCACTGTGGGGGGCCACAGATACGCAGTATTTT.

The chain is built from TRBV2 and TRBJ2-2, with D uncertain. This CDR3 has 15 amino acids. V lost 0 bases, J lost 5 bases, and 10 bases lay in between. In germline, CDR1 is SNHLY, CDR2 FYNNEI. This CDR3 is CASSEARSRTGELFF. The CDR3 DNA reads TGTGCCAGCAGTGAAGCGCGTTCGAGAACCGGGGAGCTGTTTTTT.

The chain couples TRBV5-6 to TRBJ2-7, with D perhaps matching TRBD1 or TRBD2 (6 bases each). Trimming shortened V by 0 bases and J by 4 bases, and 14 bases separated the two germline ends. CDR1 and CDR2 from the germline V gene are SGHDT and YYEEEE. The CDR3 is made up of 15 amino acids. This CDR3 reads CASSLAAGGSYEQYF. In DNA, the CDR3 is TGTGCCAGCAGCTTGGCCGCCGGGGGCTCTTACGAGCAGTACTTC.